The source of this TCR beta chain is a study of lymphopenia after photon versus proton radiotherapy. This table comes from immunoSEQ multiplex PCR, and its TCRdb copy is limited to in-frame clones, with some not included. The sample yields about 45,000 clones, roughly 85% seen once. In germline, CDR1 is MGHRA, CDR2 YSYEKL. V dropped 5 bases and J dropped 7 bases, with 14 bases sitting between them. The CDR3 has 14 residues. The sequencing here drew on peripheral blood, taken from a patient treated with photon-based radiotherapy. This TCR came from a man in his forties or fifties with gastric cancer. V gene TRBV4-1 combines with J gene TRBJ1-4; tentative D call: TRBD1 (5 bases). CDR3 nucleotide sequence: TGCGCCAGCAGCTCCCCTTGGCAGGGTGAAAAACTGTTTTTT. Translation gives CASSSPWQGEKLFF.